This TCR beta chain emerged from a study of T cell responses to AZD1222 COVID-19 vaccine. Study overall: Timing groups of about 4 and about 12 weeks for second doses were pooled. Findings and caveats of the study: Baseline serostatus was positive in only six AZD1222 recipients. Of spike-specific TCRs, nearly half reportedly target regions left unmutated in variants.

As to this clone: Its specificity is unknown.

The V gene's germline CDR1 is MDHEN and CDR2 SYDVKM. The CDR3 covers 12 residues. V lost 2 bases, J lost 10 bases, and 4 bases stayed unmatched. The data were produced by immunoSEQ multiplex PCR, yet TCRdb's version contains in-frame clones alone and is incomplete. There are about 130,000 clones in the sample; 90% occur only once, and about 7% lies in the top ten. The sample consisted of peripheral blood, taken on day 0 of AZD1222 vaccination. This clonotype was sampled from an adult in good health. This rearrangement joins TRBV28 to TRBJ1-1, with TRBD1 identical over 7 bases. CDR3 in DNA: TGTGCCAGCAGTTTACCCCAGGGGGTAGCTTTCTTT. Translating gives CASSLPQGVAFF.